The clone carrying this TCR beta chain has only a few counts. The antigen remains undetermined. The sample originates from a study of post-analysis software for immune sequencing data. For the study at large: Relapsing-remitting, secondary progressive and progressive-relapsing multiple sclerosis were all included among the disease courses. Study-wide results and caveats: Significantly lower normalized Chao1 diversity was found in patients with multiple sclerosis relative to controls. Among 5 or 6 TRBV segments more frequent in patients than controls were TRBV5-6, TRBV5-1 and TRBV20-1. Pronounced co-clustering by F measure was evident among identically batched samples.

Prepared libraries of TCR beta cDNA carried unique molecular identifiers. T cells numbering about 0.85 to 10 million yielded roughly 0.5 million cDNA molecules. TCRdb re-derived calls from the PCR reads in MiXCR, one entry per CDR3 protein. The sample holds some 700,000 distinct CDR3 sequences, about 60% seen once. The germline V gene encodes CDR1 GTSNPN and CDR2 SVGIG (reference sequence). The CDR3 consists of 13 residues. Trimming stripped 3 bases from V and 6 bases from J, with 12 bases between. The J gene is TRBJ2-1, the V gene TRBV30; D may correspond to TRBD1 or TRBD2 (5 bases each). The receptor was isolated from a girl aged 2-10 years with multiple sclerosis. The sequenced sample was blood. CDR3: CAWRNTGGNEQFF. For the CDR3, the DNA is TGTGCCTGGAGAAATACAGGAGGCAATGAGCAGTTCTTC.